This TCR beta chain was recorded in a study of cytomegalovirus exposure and HLA in healthy donors. General study findings and limits: Associated with cytomegalovirus, according to the listing, were 150 to 200 TCR beta chains. The study found most TCR sequences rare, yet found some public TCRs in many donors.

The protocol was immunoSEQ multiplex PCR, while the TCRdb copy is restricted to in-frame clones and leaves out a portion. The data show 70,000 to 95,000 clones, roughly 93% seen once. About this clone itself: The antigen is undetermined.

While the first cohort had fewer than 850 subjects, the donors belonged to the separate validation cohort of over a hundred subjects. The clonotype was recovered from a woman aged 30 to 39 in good health and CMV-seronegative. Sequenced sample: PBMCs.

CDR3 sequence reads: CATSRAPGSYGYTF. CDR3 DNA: TGTGCCACCAGCAGAGCCCCAGGATCCTATGGCTACACCTTC. The genes are TRBV15 and TRBJ1-2; D remains ambiguous. Trimming pared 1 base from V and 4 bases from J, leaving 10 bases between. CDR3 length: 14 amino acids. Germline assignment: CDR1 LNHNV and CDR2 YYDKDF (reference sequence).